This T cell receptor (beta chain) was sequenced during a study of CXCR3-negative and CXCR3-positive naive CD8 T cells. Regarding the study as a whole: Similarly elevated diversity marked both naive subsets, with memory CD8+ cells showing far lower diversity. Naive subsets showed comparable surface CD5, and TCR interaction strength was also inferred from TRB CDR3 physicochemistry. CXCR3-positive naive cells had more hydrophobic TRB CDR3s than CXCR3-negative naive cells.

As for this clonotype: No antigen is known for it.

Cells classed as naive CD8+ T cells were CD45RO-CCR7+CD27+CD95-. The CDR3 is made up of 17 amino acids. Germline V CDR1 and CDR2: DFQATT, SNEGSKA (reference sequence). UMI-labeled 5' RACE yielded the TRB cDNA libraries. With the 5' RACE reads reprocessed, TCRdb shows one record per CDR3 protein and no DNA. This table lists around 150,000 distinct CDR3 sequences. The sequenced sample consisted of naive CXCR3+ CD8+ T cells from blood. Subset indicated: CD45RO-CCR7+CD27+CD95- naive CD8+ T cells expressing CXCR3 (TNR3+). The TCR was taken from a human donor in good health. Some clones in this sample may be carry-over from other donors' samples. The V and J genes are TRBV20-1 and TRBJ2-1; lacking DNA, the TRBD1 call made by TCRdb goes unchecked. The CDR3 sequence is CSARDPGTPKVEEEQFF.